The following is a T cell receptor (beta chain) sequence with its context. This specimen comes from a study of blood T cell repertoires in COVID-19. The overall study: Spain, Italy and the United States supplied samples that represented acute and convalescent COVID-19.

In the original processing: Amplification from reference gene primers served as the basis for estimated nucleated cell counts. Sequencing was performed with immunoSEQ multiplex PCR; in TCRdb, only in-frame clones are kept and a portion is missing. That table is the source of V, J and clone size, and D and trimming were worked out from the DNA. The data show some 130,000 clones, roughly 88% seen once. Looked up from germline, CDR1 is DFQATT and CDR2 is SNEGSKA (reference sequence). V lost 3 bases to trimming and J lost 7 bases, with 15 bases between them. The CDR3 runs to 13 residues. The V gene is TRBV20-1, the J gene TRBJ1-2; D ambiguous. The clonotype comes from a man in his forties or fifties with acute or convalescent COVID-19. Material: peripheral blood. CDR3 in amino acids: CSASDPSGGGYTF. As DNA, the CDR3 is TGCAGTGCTAGTGACCCATCTGGAGGTGGCTACACCTTC.